These 9 T cell receptor beta chains were all obtained from the same sample, sequenced in a study of beta chain features in type 1 diabetes. Expressed TCRB transcripts got sequenced, as all isolated RNA was reverse transcribed. Here immunoSEQ multiplex PCR was the method, and the copy in TCRdb shows in-frame clones only, minus some. The profile shows around 300,000 clones, around 13% of them singletons. The sequencing sample was made of central memory CD4+ T cells from blood. The receptors here all came from a man under 40 in good health.

The V and J genes are TRBV27 and TRBJ2-3; possible D gene TRBD2, 5 bases. In germline, CDR1 is MNHEY, CDR2 SMNVEV (reference sequence). Trimming shortened V by 1 base and J by 4 bases, and 15 bases separated the two germline ends. This CDR3 is 16 amino acids long. In nucleotides, the CDR3 is TGTGCCAGCAGTTTATTTTCGGGATATGGGGCAGATACGCAGTATTTT. Its translation is CASSLFSGYGADTQYF.

The J gene is TRBJ2-7, the V gene TRBV18; TRBD1 aligns across 8 bases. Germline values: CDR1 KGHSH, CDR2 LQKENI. J lost 5 bases, V lost 2 bases, and 8 bases had no gene match. The CDR3 runs 15 residues. The CDR3 sequence is CASSPSGQGGNEQYF. CDR3 nucleotide sequence: TGTGCCAGCTCACCATCAGGACAGGGTGGCAACGAGCAGTACTTC.

The chain recombines TRBV4-2 with TRBJ2-1, with no clear D. The V end was cut by 5 bases, the J end by 1 base, with 9 bases between. This CDR3 is 14 amino acids long. Germline CDR1 reads LGHNA; CDR2 reads YNFKEQ. CDR3 DNA: TGTGCCAGCAGCTTTGGGGTTTCCTACAATGAGCAGTTCTTC. Protein product: CASSFGVSYNEQFF.

This clone showed up just a few times. The chain's CDR3 is CASSARTGFHEKLFF. Here the CDR3 DNA reads TGTGCCAGTAGTGCCAGGACAGGATTTCACGAAAAACTGTTTTTT. The J gene is TRBJ1-4, the V gene TRBV19; 7 nucleotides agree with TRBD1. This CDR3 comprises 15 residues. Unmatched junction bases numbered 11, after V lost 5 bases and J lost 8 bases. CDR1 and CDR2 from the germline V gene are LNHDA and SQIVND (reference sequence).

Only a few counts were recorded for this clone. V and J are TRBV25-1 and TRBJ2-2, with 8 positions matching TRBD2. This CDR3 is 16 amino acids long. Looked up from germline, CDR1 is MGHDK and CDR2 is SYGVNS. V was clipped by 5 bases and J by 4 bases; unmatched bases: 9. CDR3 in DNA: TGTGCCAGCAGTCCCTACAGCGGGAGAAGCACCGGGGAGCTGTTTTTT. This translates into CASSPYSGRSTGELFF.

Worth noting for this clone: This may come from a read error, since a much larger clone is one base off. V gene TRBV7-3 combines with J gene TRBJ2-3; D unclear. Germline V gene lookup returns CDR1 SGHTA and CDR2 FQGTGA. The CDR3 loop spans 12 amino acids. Trimming removed 8 bases from V and 0 bases from J, with 6 bases in between. The CDR3 sequence is CASGVSTDTQYF. Written as DNA, the CDR3 is TGTGCCAGCGGGGTTAGCACAGATACGCAGTATTTT.

The table lists this clone with a few counts. V gene TRBV10-3 combines with J gene TRBJ1-3; D remains ambiguous. The CDR3 is 14 residues long. CDR1 is ENHRY, CDR2 SYGVKD, per germline. The V end was cut by 10 bases, the J end by 0 bases, with 13 bases between. Here the CDR3 DNA reads TGTGCCACCATGATGCACAGCTCTGGAAACACCATATATTTT. It codes for CATMMHSSGNTIYF.

This clone has only a few counts. The V call is TRBV2, the J call TRBJ1-1; D is possibly TRBD1 (5 bases). This CDR3 spans 15 amino acids. CDR1 and CDR2 (germline): SNHLY, FYNNEI. With 6 bases removed from V and 10 bases from J, the gap between germline ends came to 24 bases. The CDR3, as DNA: TGTGCCAGCAGGACCGACCGCGGGGGAACATCGGCAGCTTTCTTT. Residues: CASRTDRGGTSAAFF.

This clone was recorded many times. The J gene is TRBJ1-2, the V gene TRBV4-1; 7 nucleotides line up with TRBD1. Germline V lookup: CDR1 MGHRA, CDR2 YSYEKL. CDR3 length: 15 amino acids. V gave up 2 bases and J gave up 4 bases; unmatched junction bases: 7. The CDR3 DNA reads TGCGCCAGCAGCCAATCCGGGACAGCTGTCTATGGCTACACCTTC. This sequence encodes CASSQSGTAVYGYTF.